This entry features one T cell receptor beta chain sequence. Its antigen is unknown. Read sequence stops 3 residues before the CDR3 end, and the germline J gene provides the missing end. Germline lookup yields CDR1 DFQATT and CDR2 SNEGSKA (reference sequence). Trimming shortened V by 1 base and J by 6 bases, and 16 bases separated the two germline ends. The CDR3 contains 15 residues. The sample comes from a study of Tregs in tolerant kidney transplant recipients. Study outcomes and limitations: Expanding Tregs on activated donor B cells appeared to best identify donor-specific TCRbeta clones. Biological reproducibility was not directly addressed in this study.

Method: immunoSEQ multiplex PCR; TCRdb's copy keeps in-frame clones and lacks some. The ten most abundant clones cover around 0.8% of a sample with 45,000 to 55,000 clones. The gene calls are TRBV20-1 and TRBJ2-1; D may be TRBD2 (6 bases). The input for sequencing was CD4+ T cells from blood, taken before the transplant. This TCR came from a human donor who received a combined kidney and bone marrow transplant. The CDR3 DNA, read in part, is TGCAGTGCTAGAGCTGGGACTCCCTTGTTCAATGAG. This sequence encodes CSARAGTPLFNE. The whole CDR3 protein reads CSARAGTPLFNEQFF.